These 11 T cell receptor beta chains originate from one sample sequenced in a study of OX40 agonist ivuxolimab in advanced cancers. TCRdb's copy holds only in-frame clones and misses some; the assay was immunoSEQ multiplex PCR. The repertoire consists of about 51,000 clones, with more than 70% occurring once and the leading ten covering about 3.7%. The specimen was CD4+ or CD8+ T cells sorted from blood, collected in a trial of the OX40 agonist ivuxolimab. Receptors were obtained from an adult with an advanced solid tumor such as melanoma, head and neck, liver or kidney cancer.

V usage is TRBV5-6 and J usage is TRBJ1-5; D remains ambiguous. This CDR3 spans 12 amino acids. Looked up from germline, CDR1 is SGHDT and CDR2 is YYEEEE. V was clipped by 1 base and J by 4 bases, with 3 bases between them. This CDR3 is CASSLRNQPQHF. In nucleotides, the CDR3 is TGTGCCAGCAGCTTGAGGAATCAGCCCCAGCATTTT.

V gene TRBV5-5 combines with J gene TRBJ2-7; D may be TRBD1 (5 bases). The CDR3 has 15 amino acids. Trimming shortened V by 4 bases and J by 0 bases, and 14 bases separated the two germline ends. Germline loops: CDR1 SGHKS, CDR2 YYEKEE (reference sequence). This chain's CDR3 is CASSVTGPSSYEQYF. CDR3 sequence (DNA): TGTGCCAGCAGCGTTACAGGACCGAGCTCCTACGAGCAGTACTTC.

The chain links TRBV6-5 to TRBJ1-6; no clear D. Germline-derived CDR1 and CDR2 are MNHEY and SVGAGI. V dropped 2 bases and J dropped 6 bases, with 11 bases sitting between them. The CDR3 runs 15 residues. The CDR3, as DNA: TGTGCCAGCAGTTACGGCGGGGTAGGTAATTCACCCCTCCACTTT. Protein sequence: CASSYGGVGNSPLHF.

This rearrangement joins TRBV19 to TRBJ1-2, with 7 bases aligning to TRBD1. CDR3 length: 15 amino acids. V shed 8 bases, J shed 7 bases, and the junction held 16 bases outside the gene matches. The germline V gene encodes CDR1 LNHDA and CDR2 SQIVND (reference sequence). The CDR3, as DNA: TGTGCCAGTCTACCCCTAGGGGCCGGACAGGTTGGCTACACCTTC. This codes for CASLPLGAGQVGYTF. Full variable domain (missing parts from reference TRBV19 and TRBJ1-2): DGGITQSPKYLFRKEGQNVTLSCEQNLNHDAMYWYRQDPGQGLRLIYYSQIVNDFQKGDIAEGYSVSREKKESFPLTVTSAQKNPTAFYLCASLPLGAGQVGYTFGSGTRLTVV.

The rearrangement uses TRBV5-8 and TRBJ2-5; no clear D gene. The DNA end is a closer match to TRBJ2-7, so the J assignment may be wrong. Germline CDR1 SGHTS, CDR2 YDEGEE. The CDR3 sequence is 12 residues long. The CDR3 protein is CASSTRTDEQYF. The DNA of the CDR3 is TGTGCCAGCAGCACGAGGACGGACGAGCAGTACTTC.

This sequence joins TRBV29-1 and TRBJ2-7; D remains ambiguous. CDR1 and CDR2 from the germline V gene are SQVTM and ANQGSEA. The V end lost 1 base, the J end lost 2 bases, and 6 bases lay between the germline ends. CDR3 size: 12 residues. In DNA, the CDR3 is TGCAGCGTTGAAGGTTATGCCTACGAGCAGTACTTC. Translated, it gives CSVEGYAYEQYF.

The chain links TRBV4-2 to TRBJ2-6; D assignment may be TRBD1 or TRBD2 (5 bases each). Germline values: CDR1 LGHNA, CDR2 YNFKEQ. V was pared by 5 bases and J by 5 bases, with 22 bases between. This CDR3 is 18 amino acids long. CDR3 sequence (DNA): TGTGCCAGCAGCTTGGGGAGCAAAGGACAAAGTCGGGCCAACGTCCTGACTTTC. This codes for CASSLGSKGQSRANVLTF.

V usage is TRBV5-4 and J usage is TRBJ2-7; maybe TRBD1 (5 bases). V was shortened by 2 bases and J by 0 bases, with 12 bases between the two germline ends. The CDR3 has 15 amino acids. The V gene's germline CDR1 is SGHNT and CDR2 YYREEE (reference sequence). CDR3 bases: TGTGCCAGCAGCTTCGACAGCCAAAGCTCCTACGAGCAGTACTTC. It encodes CASSFDSQSSYEQYF.

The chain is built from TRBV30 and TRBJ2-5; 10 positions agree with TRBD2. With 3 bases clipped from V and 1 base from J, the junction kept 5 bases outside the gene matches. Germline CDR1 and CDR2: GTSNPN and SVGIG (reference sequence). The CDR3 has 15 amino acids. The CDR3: CAWRKGLAAQETQYF. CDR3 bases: TGTGCCTGGAGAAAAGGACTAGCGGCCCAAGAGACCCAGTACTTC.

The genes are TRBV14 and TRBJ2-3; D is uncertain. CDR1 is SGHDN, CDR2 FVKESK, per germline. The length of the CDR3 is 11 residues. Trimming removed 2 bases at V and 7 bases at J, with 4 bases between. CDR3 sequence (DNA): TGTGCCAGCAGCCAACATAATACGCAGTATTTT. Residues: CASSQHNTQYF.

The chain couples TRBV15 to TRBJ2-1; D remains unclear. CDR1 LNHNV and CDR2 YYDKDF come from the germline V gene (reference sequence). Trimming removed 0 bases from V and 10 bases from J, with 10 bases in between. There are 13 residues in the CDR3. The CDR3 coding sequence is TGTGCCACCAGCAGAGATCGGTTCGGGGAGCAGTTCTTC. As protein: CATSRDRFGEQFF.